This T cell receptor beta chain was recovered during a study of OX40 agonist ivuxolimab in advanced cancers. The wider study: Patients received ivuxolimab, an intravenous treatment, every 2 weeks at 0.01 to 10 mg/kg. Study outcomes and limitations: Among the lowest peripheral clonal expansion occurred in 0.1-3.0 mg/kg partial responders.

This table comes from immunoSEQ multiplex PCR, and its TCRdb copy is limited to in-frame clones, with some not included. Of tens of thousands of clones in the sample, roughly 89% were seen once. This clone has a single count. Its specificity is not known. The CDR3 spans 16 residues. Trimming removed 3 bases at V and 6 bases at J, with 18 bases between. From germline, CDR1 is SGHTA and CDR2 FQGNSA. This receptor was obtained from an adult with an advanced solid tumor such as melanoma, head and neck, liver or kidney cancer. The chain couples TRBV7-2 to TRBJ2-1; tentative D call: TRBD1 (6 bases). Material: CD4+ or CD8+ T cells sorted from blood, obtained in a trial of the OX40 agonist ivuxolimab. The CDR3 here is CASSFRYQGPINEQFF. CDR3 bases: TGTGCCAGCAGCTTCAGGTACCAGGGGCCCATCAATGAGCAGTTCTTC.